This TCR beta chain was sequenced during a study of T cell repertoires in cytomegalovirus infection. TCRdb reprocessed the reads via MiXCR and lists one record per CDR3 protein. The sample has around 230,000 distinct CDR3 sequences, roughly 6.5% seen once. Germline V gene data show CDR1 as SGHTA and CDR2 as FQGNSA. Between the trimmed V and J ends, which lost 2 bases and 2 bases, there was a span of 18 bases. The CDR3 has 17 amino acids. In this sample, this clonotype turned up many times. Antigen specificity is unknown. The study's findings and limits: Cumulative public TCR beta family frequency identified carriers of CMV plus the relevant HLA. HLA-C-restricted TCR beta clonotypes specific for CMV led the ex vivo response.

This sequence was found in a human donor in good health (CMV status not recorded). Some clones in this sample may be carry-over from other donors' samples. The chain uses TRBV7-2 and TRBJ2-5; a possible D gene is TRBD2 (7 bases). The sample was PBMCs. The CDR3 loop reads CASSLPQGRGGQETQYF. The CDR3, as DNA: TGTGCCAGCAGCTTACCTCAGGGGAGGGGGGGGCAAGAGACCCAGTACTTC.